At least ten counts were recorded for the clone carrying this TCR beta chain. This entry is derived from a study of T cells in Graves' hyperthyroidism and ophthalmopathy. Study-wide background: Peripheral blood collection took place at initial diagnosis, before any treatment.

The CDR3 is 15 amino acids. V was cut by 3 bases and J by 5 bases, with 16 bases left in between. Germline CDR1 is MNHEY and CDR2 is SMNVEV (reference sequence). Recently diagnosed hyperthyroidism of less than 2 months' duration affected patients aged 18 to 65. For the diagnoses, clinical symptoms, serum thyroxine and TRAb, thyroid ultrasound and orbital computed tomography were used. PBMCs were sourced from less than 12 ml fresh peripheral blood. Amplification targeted TCR beta CDR3 regions from RNA transcripts. In the first-round RT-PCR of the TCR CDR3, the HTBI primer set was used. In TCRdb, the multiplex PCR reads were re-called with MiXCR into one record per CDR3 protein. Among about 360,000 distinct CDR3 sequences listed, 15% to 19% were seen once.

Sequencing was done on a sample of blood. The clonotype originates from a woman between 18 and 30 years old with Graves' hyperthyroidism that later progressed to Graves' ophthalmopathy. The rearrangement joins TRBV27 to TRBJ1-1, with a weak D call TRBD1 (5 bases). Here the CDR3 reads CASSLKENGATEAFF. DNA for the CDR3: TGTGCCAGCAGTTTGAAGGAGAACGGGGCAACTGAAGCTTTCTTT.